This T cell receptor beta chain was captured in a study of blood T cell repertoires in COVID-19. On the study more broadly: From the United States, Italy and Spain came samples of acute and convalescent COVID-19. Sources were T cells, B-cell-depleted T cells, or PBMCs; the material itself was cDNA or gDNA.

Looked up from germline, CDR1 is SNHLY and CDR2 is FYNNEI. V gave up 1 base and J gave up 0 bases, with 10 bases separating them. The CDR3 contains 15 residues. Original data processing: Cell counts per sample came from amplifying reference gene primers. The repertoire was sequenced with immunoSEQ multiplex PCR; TCRdb's copy has only in-frame clones and lacks some. V, J and clone size were drawn from that table, and D and trimming were deduced from the DNA. This sample has around 340,000 clones, with around 80% found just once. The receptor's source is a man aged 25 to 45 with active or convalescent COVID-19. Specimen: peripheral blood. The chain recombines TRBV2 with TRBJ2-7; D remains ambiguous. The CDR3 reads CASSEGHSSSYEQYF. DNA of the CDR3: TGTGCCAGCAGTGAAGGACACTCGAGCTCCTACGAGCAGTACTTC.